These 14 T cell receptor beta chains came from one sample sequenced in a study of blood T cell repertoires in COVID-19. TCRdb's table, derived via immunoSEQ multiplex PCR, lists solely in-frame clones and lacks some. The repertoire holds about 220,000 clones, roughly 89% seen once, with over 3% in the top ten. Material for sequencing was PBMCs or T cells enriched from blood (not recorded which). The source of these receptors is a woman aged 40 to 50 with acute COVID-19.

The gene calls are TRBV6-1 and TRBJ2-7; D gene uncertain. Per the germline V gene, CDR1 is MNHNS and CDR2 is SASEGT. This CDR3 comprises 14 residues. Between the trimmed V and J ends, which lost 1 base and 2 bases, there was a span of 9 bases. The CDR3 spells CASSEDPDAYEQYF. Here the CDR3 DNA reads TGTGCCAGCAGTGAAGACCCAGATGCCTACGAGCAGTACTTC.

This clone was found once. The chain carries TRBV14 and TRBJ1-3; the D is unclear. Trimming took off 6 bases at V and 0 bases at J, with 9 bases between the two ends. This CDR3 is 14 amino acids long. Germline V gene data show CDR1 as SGHDN and CDR2 as FVKESK. CDR3 DNA: TGTGCCAGCAGACTAACGGGCTCTGGAAACACCATATATTTT. It yields the protein CASRLTGSGNTIYF.

The J gene is TRBJ1-6, the V gene TRBV9, with a weak D call TRBD1 (5 bases). V shed 0 bases and J shed 10 bases, with 14 bases lying between them. The CDR3 length is 15 residues. Germline CDR1 reads SGDLS; CDR2 reads YYNGEE. CDR3 residues: CASSVDWGQGSPLHF. Written as DNA, the CDR3 is TGTGCCAGCAGCGTAGATTGGGGCCAGGGATCACCCCTCCACTTT.

This chain uses TRBV6-5 with TRBJ2-3, with D perhaps TRBD1 (5 bases). The CDR3 is 14 amino acids. The germline V and J ends were trimmed by 6 bases and 4 bases, with 14 bases remaining between them. Germline V gene sequence: CDR1 MNHEY, CDR2 SVGAGI. In DNA form, the CDR3 reads TGTGCCAGCAGGCACCCCAACAGGCCAGATACGCAGTATTTT. Its translation: CASRHPNRPDTQYF.

The chain recombines TRBV3-1 (or the pseudogene TRBV3-2) with TRBJ2-1; 10 bases align to TRBD2. The CDR3 length is 19 residues. With 2 bases clipped from V and 7 bases from J, the junction kept 17 bases outside the gene matches. Germline V gene lookup returns CDR1 LGHDT and CDR2 YNNKEL (reference sequence). This CDR3 reads CASSQRSPSGGKSGNEQFF. CDR3 in DNA: TGTGCCAGCAGCCAAAGGTCCCCTAGCGGGGGAAAGTCAGGTAATGAGCAGTTCTTC.

This clone showed up just once. The rearrangement links TRBV4-2 to TRBJ1-2; 12 bases line up with TRBD1. This CDR3 is built from 16 residues. Unmatched junction bases numbered 8, after V lost 1 base and J lost 8 bases. The germline V gene has CDR1 LGHNA and CDR2 YNFKEQ. The CDR3 DNA follows: TGTGCCAGCAGCCAAGGGGGACAGGGGGCGACGTTGGGCTACACCTTC. It yields the protein CASSQGGQGATLGYTF.

The chain carries TRBV4-1 and TRBJ1-1; 12 bases are shared with TRBD1. Losses at the gene ends were 2 bases for V and 1 base for J; bases not matched to a gene: 8. CDR1 and CDR2 (germline): MGHRA, YSYEKL. This CDR3 is built from 18 residues. CDR3 bases: TGCGCCAGCAGCCAAAAACCGGGACAGGGGGCGAAGAACACTGAAGCTTTCTTT. It yields the protein CASSQKPGQGAKNTEAFF.

The genes are TRBV6-6 and TRBJ1-1; D remains unclear. Germline loops: CDR1 MNHNY, CDR2 SVGAGI (reference sequence). There are 11 residues in the CDR3. Between the trimmed V and J ends, which lost 5 bases and 10 bases, there was a span of 11 bases. CDR3 loop: CASSPSIGAFF. Here the CDR3 DNA reads TGTGCCAGCAGTCCCTCGATCGGAGCTTTCTTT.

V is TRBV7-8 and J is TRBJ1-5; 10 bases line up with TRBD1. Per germline, CDR1 SGHVS and CDR2 FQNEAQ. After removal of 0 bases from V and 6 bases from J, the junction contained 5 bases not matched to a gene. The CDR3 spans 16 residues. CDR3 sequence: CASSLARDRGLQPQHF. Here the CDR3 DNA reads TGTGCCAGCAGCTTAGCGAGGGACAGGGGTCTTCAGCCCCAGCATTTT.

The chain links TRBV18 to TRBJ2-3, with a possible D match to TRBD1 (5 bases). The CDR3 has 15 amino acids. Trimming stripped 2 bases from V and 2 bases from J, with 11 bases between. The germline V gene encodes CDR1 KGHSH and CDR2 LQKENI. The CDR3 DNA reads TGTGCCAGCTCACCATTACAAGGGGACACAGATACGCAGTATTTT. Its translation is CASSPLQGDTDTQYF.

The chain has TRBV5-6 and TRBJ1-4; TRBD1 matches at 8 bases. The CDR3 sequence is 16 residues long. Trimming at V came to 4 bases and at J to 5 bases, leaving 10 bases not matched to a gene. CDR1 SGHDT and CDR2 YYEEEE come from the germline V gene. CDR3 protein: CASSLRIQGVNEKLFF. In DNA, the CDR3 is TGTGCCAGCAGCCTAAGGATACAGGGGGTCAATGAAAAACTGTTTTTT.

V usage is TRBV9 and J usage is TRBJ1-1; D is perhaps TRBD1 (6 bases). The CDR3 has 13 residues. V lost 0 bases and J lost 8, with 11 bases in between. CDR1 is SGDLS, CDR2 YYNGEE, per germline. CDR3 sequence: CASSVVTGREAFF. The CDR3 nucleotides are TGTGCCAGCAGCGTAGTAACAGGGCGAGAAGCTTTCTTT. Full variable domain (remainder filled in from reference TRBV9 and TRBJ1-1): DSGVTQTPKHLITATGQRVTLRCSPRSGDLSVYWYQQSLDQGLQFLIQYYNGEERAKGNILERFSAQQFPDLHSELNLSSLELGDSALYFCASSVVTGREAFFGQGTRLTVV.

This chain links TRBV9 with TRBJ1-1; 9 bases agree with TRBD1. The germline V gene encodes CDR1 SGDLS and CDR2 YYNGEE. V trimming: 4 bases; J trimming: 3 bases; junction bases outside the gene matches: 16. The CDR3 has 18 amino acids. CDR3 DNA: TGTGCCAGCAGCAAACACAGGGGGCGCGGGTCATTCGACACTGAAGCTTTCTTT. Translated, it gives CASSKHRGRGSFDTEAFF.

The chain links TRBV27 to TRBJ1-2; D remains unclear. The CDR3 runs to 13 residues. Trimming left V 0 bases short and J 3 bases short, with 5 bases between. CDR1 is MNHEY and CDR2 is SMNVEV in the germline V gene (reference sequence). The CDR3: CASSLSVYYGYTF. CDR3 sequence (DNA): TGTGCCAGCAGTTTATCCGTTTACTATGGCTACACCTTC.